A single sample gave rise to the 23 T cell receptor beta chains below, sequenced in a study of T cell repertoires in cytomegalovirus infection. Each CDR3 protein gets one entry after TCRdb re-called the reads with MiXCR. Among some 100,000 distinct CDR3 sequences listed, about a quarter were seen once. Sequencing used CD8+ T cells from PBMCs. The source of these receptors is a human donor in good health (CMV status not recorded). Some clones in this sample may be carry-over from other donors' samples.

Only a few counts were recorded for this clonotype. This chain joins TRBV6-5 and TRBJ2-5, with 8 bases fitting TRBD2. The germline gives CDR1 MNHEY, CDR2 SVGAGI. The V segment lost 5 bases and the J segment 5 bases; nucleotides outside the gene matches: 4. The CDR3 runs 13 residues. CDR3 bases: TGTGCCAGCAGTCGGGGGGGGGTGGAGACCCAGTACTTC. It encodes CASSRGGVETQYF.

The V and J genes are TRBV2 and TRBJ2-5; possible D gene TRBD1, 6 bases. V lost 7 bases, J lost 1 base, and 10 bases lay in between. This CDR3 spans 13 amino acids. CDR1 SNHLY and CDR2 FYNNEI come from the germline V gene. This CDR3 is CASMRTAQETQYF. CDR3 nucleotides: TGTGCCAGCATGAGGACAGCCCAAGAGACCCAGTACTTC.

This clonotype was seen a handful of times. The chain links TRBV29-1 to TRBJ2-5; D possibly corresponds to TRBD2 (5 bases). With 6 bases removed from V and 5 bases from J, the gap between germline ends came to 10 bases. The CDR3 is 11 residues long. Germline CDR1 is SQVTM and CDR2 is ANQGSEA. The CDR3 nucleotides are TGCAGCGTCGGACTGACGGAGACCCAGTACTTC. This translates into CSVGLTETQYF.

This clonotype has only a few counts. This sequence joins TRBV7-2 and TRBJ2-7; TRBD2 agrees at 8 bases. The CDR3 has 17 amino acids. V was clipped by 3 bases and J by 5 bases; unmatched bases: 15. CDR1 is SGHTA and CDR2 is FQGNSA in the germline V gene. This chain's CDR3 is CASSFGGGAGGMDEQYF. DNA for the CDR3: TGTGCCAGCAGCTTTGGTGGGGGCGCGGGAGGAATGGACGAGCAGTACTTC.

This clonotype was detected ten times or more. The chain combines TRBV7-8 with TRBJ1-5; weak D call: TRBD1 (6 bases). From germline, CDR1 is SGHVS and CDR2 FQNEAQ. Deletions cut 1 base from V and 2 bases from J, with 9 bases between. The CDR3 consists of 15 residues. The chain's CDR3 is CASSLDAGGNQPQHF. The DNA for the CDR3 is TGTGCCAGCAGCTTAGATGCAGGGGGCAATCAGCCCCAGCATTTT. Drawing the rest from reference TRBV7-8 and TRBJ1-5, the complete variable domain is GAGVSQSPRYKVAKRGQDVALRCDPISGHVSLFWYQQALGQGPEFLTYFQNEAQLDKSGLPSDRFFAERPEGSVSTLKIQRTQQEDSAVYLCASSLDAGGNQPQHFGDGTRLSIL.

The sample holds many counts of this clonotype. V and J are TRBV7-2 and TRBJ1-3; D gene ambiguous. V gave up 1 base and J gave up 0 bases, with 1 base separating them. CDR1 and CDR2 from the germline V gene are SGHTA and FQGNSA. The CDR3 length is 13 residues. The chain's CDR3 is CASSLGSGNTIYF. The CDR3 DNA reads as TGTGCCAGCAGCTTAGGCTCTGGAAACACCATATATTTT.

The sample holds a few counts of this clonotype. The chain links TRBV2 to TRBJ1-1; D call uncertain. Between the trimmed V and J ends, which lost 10 bases and 0 bases, there was a span of 15 bases. Per germline, CDR1 SNHLY and CDR2 FYNNEI. The CDR3 is 14 residues long. Here the CDR3 DNA reads TGTGCCAACTCGTTGTACTCAGTGAACACTGAAGCTTTCTTT. Protein sequence: CANSLYSVNTEAFF.

This chain links TRBV6-5 with TRBJ2-3; D unclear. CDR1 is MNHEY, CDR2 SVGAGI, per germline. The CDR3 covers 13 residues. V lost 5 bases and J lost 0, with 6 bases in between. The CDR3 loop reads CASSDGSTDTQYF. CDR3 nucleotide sequence: TGTGCCAGCAGTGACGGGAGCACAGATACGCAGTATTTT.

This clonotype was picked up a small number of times. This chain's CDR3 is CASSLTRGRDQETQYF. In DNA, the CDR3 is TGTGCCAGCAGTTTAACGCGGGGCAGGGACCAAGAGACCCAGTACTTC. The V and J genes are TRBV28 and TRBJ2-5, with a possible D match to TRBD2 (6 bases). Trimming took off 2 bases at V and 0 bases at J, with 13 bases between the two ends. The CDR3 runs 16 residues. Germline V lookup: CDR1 MDHEN, CDR2 SYDVKM.

The chain is built from TRBV29-1 and TRBJ2-7, with 8 bases matching TRBD2. From germline, CDR1 is SQVTM and CDR2 ANQGSEA. Trimming removed 3 bases from V and 3 bases from J; junction bases left unmatched: 7. This CDR3 has 14 amino acids. The CDR3 sequence: CSVDMAGGGYEQYF. CDR3 bases: TGCAGCGTTGACATGGCGGGAGGAGGCTACGAGCAGTACTTC.

There are many counts of this clonotype. V usage is TRBV7-2 and J usage is TRBJ2-5; perhaps TRBD2 as D (6 bases). V was pared by 5 bases and J by 5 bases, with 12 bases between. Per germline, CDR1 SGHTA and CDR2 FQGNSA. This CDR3 comprises 13 residues. The CDR3 DNA follows: TGTGCCAGCAGCCTCCTAGGAGGGGAGACCCAGTACTTC. Amino acid sequence: CASSLLGGETQYF.

On this clonotype itself: Since the CDR3 does not end with the conserved phenylalanine or tryptophan, this likely comes from a read error. The chain recombines TRBV28 with TRBJ2-1, with TRBD2 matching 9 bases. The CDR3 spans 14 residues. The germline V gene encodes CDR1 MDHEN and CDR2 SYDVKM. The junction had 10 bases not matched to a gene; V was cut back by 6 bases and J by 10 bases. For the CDR3, the DNA is TGTGCCAGCAGATCCGGGACTAGCTATAGCGAGCAGTTCTCC. Protein: CASRSGTSYSEQFS.

This clonotype was observed at least ten times. The CDR3 is CASSSAGDNLYTGELFF. DNA of the CDR3: TGTGCCAGCAGTTCGGCAGGGGACAACCTATACACCGGGGAGCTGTTTTTT. The chain is built from TRBV6-2 or TRBV6-3 and TRBJ2-2; perhaps TRBD1 as D (6 bases). V lost 4 bases, J lost 3 bases, and 18 bases lay in between. CDR1 is MNHEY, CDR2 SVGEGT, per germline. The CDR3 length is 17 residues.

The table lists this clonotype with a few counts. The chain has TRBV19 and TRBJ1-1; D is unresolved. The CDR3 consists of 12 residues. V dropped 1 base and J dropped 7 bases, with 7 bases sitting between them. CDR1 and CDR2 from the germline V gene are LNHDA and SQIVND (reference sequence). In DNA form, the CDR3 reads TGTGCCAGTAGTATAGTCCCAAATGAAGCTTTCTTT. Its translation is CASSIVPNEAFF.

This clonotype showed up just a few times. This chain connects TRBV19 to TRBJ1-1; weak D call: TRBD1 (5 bases). The CDR3 totals 17 residues. Trimming pared 3 bases from V and 4 bases from J, leaving 21 bases between. CDR1 LNHDA and CDR2 SQIVND come from the germline V gene (reference sequence). DNA for the CDR3: TGTGCCAGTAGTATGGTGGGGTCAGGGATGGGCACCACTGAAGCTTTCTTT. It yields the protein CASSMVGSGMGTTEAFF.

This clonotype was detected ten times or more. This sequence joins TRBV7-2 and TRBJ2-2; tentatively, D is TRBD2 (7 bases). The CDR3 has 15 residues. Looked up from germline, CDR1 is SGHTA and CDR2 is FQGNSA. V dropped 5 bases and J dropped 5 bases, with 15 bases sitting between them. CDR3 DNA sequence: TGTGCCAGCAGCCCTGGGGGGGGGGCTACCGGGGAGCTGTTTTTT. Protein: CASSPGGGATGELFF.

This clonotype was found a few times. The chain joins TRBV6-5 to TRBJ2-7; D not certain. The V gene's germline CDR1 is MNHEY and CDR2 SVGAGI. This CDR3 spans 15 amino acids. V was cut by 0 bases and J by 5 bases, with 14 bases left in between. The CDR3 region has the DNA TGTGCCAGCAGTTACTCGCCCACCCAGCGCGACGAGCAGTACTTC. Amino acid sequence: CASSYSPTQRDEQYF.

This clonotype was seen more than once but under ten times. The V gene is TRBV28, the J gene TRBJ2-3, with 8 bases fitting TRBD2. CDR3 length equals 14 residues. Germline CDR1 reads MDHEN; CDR2 reads SYDVKM. V lost 8 bases and J lost 1; bases outside the gene matches: 5. In DNA, the CDR3 is TGTGCCAGCTGCCGCGGGGGGCGCACAGATACGCAGTATTTT. It specifies CASCRGGRTDTQYF.

In its sample, this clonotype was seen a few times. This chain uses TRBV27 with TRBJ2-7; D possibly corresponds to TRBD1 (6 bases). CDR1 and CDR2 (germline): MNHEY, SMNVEV (reference sequence). This CDR3 is built from 13 residues. Trimming stripped 0 bases from V and 7 bases from J, with 10 bases between. The CDR3 coding sequence is TGTGCCAGCAGTTTATCGAGTAGGGGGGAGCAGTACTTC. Its protein product is CASSLSSRGEQYF.

This clonotype has ten or more counts. J is TRBJ2-1 and V is TRBV12-3 or TRBV12-4; a weak D match, TRBD2 (5 bases). The germline V and J ends were trimmed by 5 bases and 6 bases, with 11 bases remaining between them. This CDR3 comprises 13 residues. The CDR3 spells CASSPPGFNEQFF. The CDR3 coding sequence is TGTGCCAGCAGTCCTCCGGGGTTCAATGAGCAGTTCTTC.

CDR3 in amino acids: CASSTLEGVLPGQGTGELFF. The CDR3 nucleotides are TGTGCCAGCAGTACTCTCGAGGGCGTTCTACCCGGGCAGGGCACCGGGGAGCTGTTTTTT. J is TRBJ2-2 and V is TRBV28; either TRBD1 or TRBD2 may fit D (5 bases each). CDR3 length: 20 amino acids. V lost 5 bases to trimming and J lost 4 bases, with 29 bases between them. Per germline, CDR1 MDHEN and CDR2 SYDVKM. The full variable domain, with the rest looked up from reference TRBV28 and TRBJ2-2, is DVKVTQSSRYLVKRTGEKVFLECVQDMDHENMFWYRQDPGLGLRLIYFSYDVKMKEKGDIPEGYSVSREKKERFSLILESASTNQTSMYLCASSTLEGVLPGQGTGELFFGEGSRLTVL.

This clonotype was seen only a few times. V gene TRBV27 combines with J gene TRBJ2-7, with 9 bases aligning to TRBD1. Germline V CDR1 and CDR2: MNHEY, SMNVEV (reference sequence). The CDR3 runs to 13 residues. V shed 7 bases and J 10 bases; nucleotides not matched to a gene: 11. DNA for the CDR3: TGTGCCAGCAAACCCGGGACAGGGCTCACCCAGTACTTC. Protein sequence: CASKPGTGLTQYF.

This clonotype was recorded at least ten times. The rearrangement joins TRBV7-2 to TRBJ2-7; D is uncertain. Trimming took off 2 bases at V and 7 bases at J, with 15 bases between the two ends. The CDR3 consists of 14 residues. In germline, CDR1 is SGHTA, CDR2 FQGNSA. The CDR3 loop reads CASSLRDVYVEQYF. The CDR3 DNA sequence: TGTGCCAGCAGCTTAAGAGACGTCTACGTAGAGCAGTACTTC.